The 25 T cell receptor beta chains given below trace back to one sample, sequenced in a study of blood T cell repertoires in COVID-19. Clones were sequenced by immunoSEQ multiplex PCR, and TCRdb holds only the in-frame ones, with some missing. The sample records 200,000 to 250,000 clones, roughly 94% being singletons. Material: peripheral blood. These receptors all stem from a man aged 25 to 40 with acute or convalescent COVID-19.

The chain carries TRBV28 and TRBJ2-7, with unresolved D. The germline V gene has CDR1 MDHEN and CDR2 SYDVKM. V was pared by 3 bases and J by 4 bases, with 7 bases between. The length of the CDR3 is 12 residues. The CDR3 coding sequence is TGTGCCAGCAGTTTGTCACAGTACGAGCAGTACTTC. Its translation is CASSLSQYEQYF.

The chain has TRBV29-1 and TRBJ1-1; 7 nucleotides match TRBD1. The V gene end was trimmed by 6 bases and the J gene end by 1 base; junction bases not matched to a gene: 5. The CDR3 is 13 residues long. Germline V lookup: CDR1 SQVTM, CDR2 ANQGSEA. The CDR3 sequence: CSVGTASNTEAFF. The CDR3 DNA is TGCAGCGTGGGGACAGCGTCGAACACTGAAGCTTTCTTT.

This clone appeared a single time. The chain is built from TRBV3-1 (or the pseudogene TRBV3-2) and TRBJ2-1; no firm D call. The CDR3 is 16 amino acids. Germline CDR1 and CDR2: LGHDT and YNNKEL (reference sequence). V was pared by 0 bases and J by 2 bases, with 11 bases between. CDR3 in DNA: TGTGCCAGCAGCCAAGAACGGCAGAGGACCTACAATGAGCAGTTCTTC. It translates to CASSQERQRTYNEQFF.

The genes are TRBV28 and TRBJ2-7; 7 bases match TRBD1. The CDR3 is 17 residues long. V lost 7 bases and J lost 0; bases outside the gene matches: 15. The germline gives CDR1 MDHEN, CDR2 SYDVKM. CDR3 region: CASTPSVWGQSSYEQYF. CDR3 nucleotides: TGTGCCAGCACTCCATCGGTATGGGGACAGAGCTCCTACGAGCAGTACTTC.

This sequence joins TRBV25-1 and TRBJ1-6; D is possibly TRBD1 (5 bases). Germline CDR1 is MGHDK and CDR2 is SYGVNS. This CDR3 has 15 residues. V lost 1 base and J 10 bases, leaving 14 bases between the germline ends. This CDR3 reads CASSEFSGKGSPLHF. For the CDR3, the DNA is TGTGCCAGCAGTGAATTCTCAGGGAAAGGGTCACCCCTCCACTTT.

The chain carries TRBV30 and TRBJ2-7, with D uncertain. CDR3 size: 14 residues. The V end lost 0 bases, the J end lost 0 bases, and 9 bases lay between the germline ends. Germline-derived CDR1 and CDR2 are GTSNPN and SVGIG (reference sequence). In DNA, the CDR3 is TGTGCCTGGAGTGTATGGCTCAGCTCCTACGAGCAGTACTTC. Protein product: CAWSVWLSSYEQYF. The complete variable domain, with remaining parts taken from reference TRBV30 and TRBJ2-7, reads SQTIHQWPATLVQPVGSPLSLECTVEGTSNPNLYWYRQAAGRGLQLLFYSVGIGQISSEVPQNLSASRPQDRQFILSSKKLLLSDSGFYLCAWSVWLSSYEQYFGPGTRLTVT.

The chain recombines TRBV19 with TRBJ2-3; tentative D call: TRBD2 (7 bases). Germline assignment: CDR1 LNHDA and CDR2 SQIVND (reference sequence). The length of the CDR3 is 19 residues. Deletions cut 6 bases from V and 2 bases from J, with 27 bases between. The DNA of the CDR3 is TGTGCCAGTAGCCTGAGGGGGGGACCCCTACGGGGATTCACAGATACGCAGTATTTT. It translates to CASSLRGGPLRGFTDTQYF. Full variable domain (outside the CDR3, taken from reference TRBV19 and TRBJ2-3): DGGITQSPKYLFRKEGQNVTLSCEQNLNHDAMYWYRQDPGQGLRLIYYSQIVNDFQKGDIAEGYSVSREKKESFPLTVTSAQKNPTAFYLCASSLRGGPLRGFTDTQYFGPGTRLTVL.

This chain connects TRBV5-1 to TRBJ2-2; a possible D gene is TRBD2 (6 bases). The CDR3 extends over 17 amino acids. CDR1 SGHRS and CDR2 YFSETQ come from the germline V gene. V was pared by 0 bases and J by 0 bases, with 12 bases between. This chain's CDR3 is CASSLEWRGPNTGELFF. The CDR3 DNA sequence: TGCGCCAGCAGCTTGGAATGGCGGGGACCGAACACCGGGGAGCTGTTTTTT.

DNA for the CDR3: TGTGCCAGCAGCCAGGAGGGTAGAAACACTGAAGCTTTCTTT. This gives the protein CASSQEGRNTEAFF. The chain couples TRBV3-1 (or the pseudogene TRBV3-2) to TRBJ1-1; D is unclear. Trimming removed 3 bases at V and 2 bases at J, with 10 bases between. The CDR3 runs to 14 residues. CDR1 and CDR2 (germline): LGHDT, YNNKEL (reference sequence).

This chain joins TRBV7-6 and TRBJ2-1, with D possibly TRBD2 on 6 matching bases. Germline V lookup: CDR1 SGHVS, CDR2 FNYEAQ. The CDR3 has 18 residues. The ends were cut back, 2 bases at V and 6 bases at J, with 23 bases in the middle. In DNA form, the CDR3 reads TGTGCCAGCAGCTTATTGTCGGGAGCTCAAAGATTAGGCAATGAGCAGTTCTTC. This translates into CASSLLSGAQRLGNEQFF.

This rearrangement joins TRBV30 to TRBJ1-5; D may be TRBD1 (5 bases). Germline lookup yields CDR1 GTSNPN and CDR2 SVGIG (reference sequence). Trimming removed 5 bases at V and 0 bases at J, with 14 bases between. The CDR3 has 15 amino acids. CDR3 DNA: TGTGCCTGGGGTAGGACACGAGATAGCAATCAGCCCCAGCATTTT. Amino acids: CAWGRTRDSNQPQHF.

A remark on this clone: Additional DNA sequences in this sample encode the identical CDR3. The chain couples TRBV3-1 (or the pseudogene TRBV3-2) to TRBJ1-2; 7 positions match TRBD1. Trimming cost V 4 bases and J 5 bases; bases outside gene matches: 4. The length of the CDR3 is 13 residues. CDR1 and CDR2 from the germline V gene are LGHDT and YNNKEL (reference sequence). The CDR3 DNA reads as TGTGCCAGCAGCCTACGACAGGGTTATGGCTACACCTTC. Translation: CASSLRQGYGYTF.

This clone was picked up one time. The chain recombines TRBV2 with TRBJ2-3, with TRBD2 identical over 9 bases. The trim removed 6 bases at V and 2 bases at J, leaving 9 bases unmatched. Per germline, CDR1 SNHLY and CDR2 FYNNEI. CDR3 size: 16 residues. In nucleotides, the CDR3 is TGTGCCAGCAGCGAGGGACTAGCATCAACCACAGATACGCAGTATTTT. Its translation: CASSEGLASTTDTQYF.

This rearrangement joins TRBV30 to TRBJ2-7; no clear D. Germline V gene data show CDR1 as GTSNPN and CDR2 as SVGIG (reference sequence). V shed 2 bases and J shed 5 bases, with 7 bases lying between them. The CDR3 spans 11 residues. The CDR3 is CAWSKGDEQYF. Here the CDR3 DNA reads TGTGCCTGGAGTAAAGGAGACGAGCAGTACTTC.

V usage is TRBV3-1 (or the pseudogene TRBV3-2) and J usage is TRBJ2-1; 7 bases match TRBD2. Germline-derived CDR1 and CDR2 are LGHDT and YNNKEL (reference sequence). There are 15 residues in the CDR3. The ends lost 1 base at V and 4 bases at J; junction bases unmatched: 4. The CDR3: CASSQGTRGYNEQFF. CDR3 in DNA: TGTGCCAGCAGCCAAGGGACTAGAGGATACAATGAGCAGTTCTTC.

The chain has TRBV6-5 and TRBJ1-2, with D maybe TRBD1 (5 bases). CDR1 is MNHEY and CDR2 is SVGAGI in the germline V gene. This CDR3 has 14 residues. V lost 6 bases to trimming and J lost 4 bases, with 15 bases between them. CDR3 amino acids: CASSATVASYGYTF. CDR3 nucleotides: TGTGCCAGCAGCGCGACAGTCGCTAGCTATGGCTACACCTTC.

Notes on this clone: Other DNA sequences in this specimen translate into the identical CDR3. The chain couples TRBV9 to TRBJ2-3, with 10 bases aligning to TRBD1. Trimming at V came to 3 bases and at J to 2 bases, leaving 6 bases not matched to a gene. The CDR3 is 16 amino acids. The germline V gene has CDR1 SGDLS and CDR2 YYNGEE. Here the CDR3 DNA reads TGTGCCAGCAGCGCCGGGACAGGGGCCCCCACAGATACGCAGTATTTT. Protein: CASSAGTGAPTDTQYF.

The V call is TRBV5-1, the J call TRBJ2-6; D not certain. The CDR3 consists of 16 residues. Trimming removed 4 bases at V and 2 bases at J, with 13 bases between. CDR1 is SGHRS, CDR2 YFSETQ, per germline. Written as DNA, the CDR3 is TGCGCCAGCAGCCGTTCTGGGCGTGCTGGGGCCAACGTCCTGACTTTC. Protein: CASSRSGRAGANVLTF.

The V gene is TRBV27, the J gene TRBJ1-6; TRBD1 is a possible D gene (5 bases). From germline, CDR1 is MNHEY and CDR2 SMNVEV (reference sequence). There are 14 residues in the CDR3. V gave up 0 bases and J gave up 8 bases, with 8 bases separating them. The CDR3 DNA reads as TGTGCCAGCAGTTTATCCAGGGCCGATTCACCCCTCCACTTT. Translated, it gives CASSLSRADSPLHF.

Comments on this clone: The junction shows a germline mismatch at one end, possibly a read error. This rearrangement joins TRBV7-7 to TRBJ2-3; D uncertain. Germline CDR1 SSHAT, CDR2 FNYEAQ (reference sequence). This CDR3 contains 13 residues. CDR3 bases: TGTGCTAGCAGCTTAGTGCGCTCCGGTACGCAGTATTTT. Encoded protein: CASSLVRSGTQYF.

The chain links TRBV12-3 or TRBV12-4 to TRBJ1-2; no reliable D call. The ends were cut back, 6 bases at V and 5 bases at J, with 7 bases in the middle. The CDR3 is 11 residues long. CDR3 DNA sequence: TGTGCCAGCAGCCGGGTGTATGGCTACACCTTC. Protein: CASSRVYGYTF.

This clone was picked up one time. V and J are TRBV19 and TRBJ1-1; the D gene is possibly TRBD1 (5 bases). Trimming removed 5 bases from V and 7 bases from J, with 11 bases in between. Germline CDR1 is LNHDA and CDR2 is SQIVND (reference sequence). CDR3 length: 12 residues. In DNA, the CDR3 is TGTGCCAGTAGTTGGGGGGTAGGTGAAGCTTTCTTT. This encodes CASSWGVGEAFF. The complete variable domain, with remaining parts taken from reference TRBV19 and TRBJ1-1, reads DGGITQSPKYLFRKEGQNVTLSCEQNLNHDAMYWYRQDPGQGLRLIYYSQIVNDFQKGDIAEGYSVSREKKESFPLTVTSAQKNPTAFYLCASSWGVGEAFFGQGTRLTVV.

The rearrangement joins TRBV7-9 to TRBJ2-7; TRBD1 matches at 10 bases. Germline CDR1 SEHNR, CDR2 FQNEAQ (reference sequence). V trimming: 5 bases; J trimming: 7 bases; junction bases outside the gene matches: 11. The CDR3 runs to 15 residues. Written as DNA, the CDR3 is TGTGCCAGCAGCCGGGCCGGGACAGGGGCGAAGGAGCAGTACTTC. It yields the protein CASSRAGTGAKEQYF.

This chain links TRBV3-1 (or the pseudogene TRBV3-2) with TRBJ2-5; TRBD2 matches at 13 bases. CDR3 size: 17 residues. Germline values: CDR1 LGHDT, CDR2 YNNKEL (reference sequence). The V gene end was trimmed by 1 base and the J gene end by 5 bases; junction bases not matched to a gene: 7. The CDR3 DNA is TGTGCCAGCAGCCAAGTTAAACTAGCGGGAGGGGGTGAGACCCAGTACTTC. Protein product: CASSQVKLAGGGETQYF.

J is TRBJ2-3 and V is TRBV6-6, with TRBD2 matching 7 bases. Per germline, CDR1 MNHNY and CDR2 SVGAGI (reference sequence). This CDR3 comprises 18 residues. V shed 5 bases and J 2 bases; nucleotides not matched to a gene: 16. CDR3 in DNA: TGTGCCAGCAGTCTTGCCCTCGCCGGGGGGATGCCCACAGATACGCAGTATTTT. It codes for CASSLALAGGMPTDTQYF.